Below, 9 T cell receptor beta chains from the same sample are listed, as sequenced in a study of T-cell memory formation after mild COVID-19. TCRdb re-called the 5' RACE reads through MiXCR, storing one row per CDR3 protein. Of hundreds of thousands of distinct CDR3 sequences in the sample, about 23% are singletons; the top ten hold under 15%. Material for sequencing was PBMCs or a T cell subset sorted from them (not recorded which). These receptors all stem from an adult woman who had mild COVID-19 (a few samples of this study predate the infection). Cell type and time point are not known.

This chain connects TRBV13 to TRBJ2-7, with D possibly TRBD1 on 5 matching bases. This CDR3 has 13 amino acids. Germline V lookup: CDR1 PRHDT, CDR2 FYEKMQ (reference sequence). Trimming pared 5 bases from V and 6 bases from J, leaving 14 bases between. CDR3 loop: CASSRRWGGEQYF. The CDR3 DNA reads TGTGCCAGCAGCCGCCGATGGGGCGGCGAGCAGTACTTC.

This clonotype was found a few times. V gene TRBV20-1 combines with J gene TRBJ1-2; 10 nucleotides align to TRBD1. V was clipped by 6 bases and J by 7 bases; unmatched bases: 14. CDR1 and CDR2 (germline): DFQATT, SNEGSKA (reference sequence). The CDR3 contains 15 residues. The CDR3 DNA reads TGCAGTGCCTTACCCCCGGGACAGGGGTTCCTTGGCTACACCTTC. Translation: CSALPPGQGFLGYTF.

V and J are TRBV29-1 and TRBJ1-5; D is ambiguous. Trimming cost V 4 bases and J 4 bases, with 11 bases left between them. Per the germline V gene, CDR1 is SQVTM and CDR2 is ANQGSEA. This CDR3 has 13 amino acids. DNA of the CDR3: TGCAGCGTTGGTGGGCGAGGGAATCAGCCCCAGCATTTT. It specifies CSVGGRGNQPQHF.

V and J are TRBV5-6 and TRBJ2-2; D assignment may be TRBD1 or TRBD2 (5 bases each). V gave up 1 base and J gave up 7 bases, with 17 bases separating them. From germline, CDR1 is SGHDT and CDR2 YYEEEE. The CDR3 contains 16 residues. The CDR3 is CASSLPRGRKVGELFF. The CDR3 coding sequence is TGTGCCAGCAGCTTGCCTCGGGGCAGGAAGGTCGGGGAGCTGTTTTTT.

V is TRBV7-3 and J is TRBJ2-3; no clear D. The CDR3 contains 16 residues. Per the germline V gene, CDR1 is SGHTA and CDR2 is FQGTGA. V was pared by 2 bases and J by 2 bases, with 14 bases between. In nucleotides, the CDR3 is TGTGCCAGCAGCTTATACGGGTTTGGGGACACAGATACGCAGTATTTT. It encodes CASSLYGFGDTDTQYF.

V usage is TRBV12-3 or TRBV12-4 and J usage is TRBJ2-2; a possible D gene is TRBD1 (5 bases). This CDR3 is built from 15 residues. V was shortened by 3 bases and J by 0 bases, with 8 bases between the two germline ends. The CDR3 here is CASSFIGANTGELFF. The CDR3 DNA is TGTGCCAGCAGTTTTATAGGGGCGAACACCGGGGAGCTGTTTTTT.

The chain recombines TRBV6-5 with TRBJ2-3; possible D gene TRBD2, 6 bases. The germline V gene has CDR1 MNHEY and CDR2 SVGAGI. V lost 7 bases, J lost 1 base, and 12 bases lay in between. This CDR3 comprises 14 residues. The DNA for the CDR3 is TGTGCCAGCACCCCCCCGGGAGGCACAGATACGCAGTATTTT. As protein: CASTPPGGTDTQYF.

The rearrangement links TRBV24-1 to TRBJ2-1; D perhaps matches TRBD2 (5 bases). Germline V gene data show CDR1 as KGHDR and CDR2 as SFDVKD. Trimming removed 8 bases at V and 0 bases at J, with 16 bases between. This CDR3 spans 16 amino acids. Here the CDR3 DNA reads TGTGCCACCACCCCAAGTCGGGGAAGCTCCTACAATGAGCAGTTCTTC. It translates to CATTPSRGSSYNEQFF.

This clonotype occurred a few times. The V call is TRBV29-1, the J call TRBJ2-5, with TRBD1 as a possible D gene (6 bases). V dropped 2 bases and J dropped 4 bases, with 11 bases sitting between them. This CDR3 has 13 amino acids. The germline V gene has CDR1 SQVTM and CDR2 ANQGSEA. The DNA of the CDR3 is TGCAGCGTTGAAAGGGACACGACAGAGACCCAGTACTTC. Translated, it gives CSVERDTTETQYF.